Below, 19 T cell receptor beta chains from the same sample are listed, as sequenced in a study of T cells after yellow fever vaccination. TCRdb re-analysed the 5' RACE reads in MiXCR, keeping a single row per CDR3 protein. This table holds about 320,000 distinct CDR3 sequences, approximately 12% found once. The starting material was CD4+ T cells sorted from PBMCs, obtained 45 days after the yellow fever booster vaccination. The receptors stem from a man between 18 and 35 years old who received the YFV17D yellow fever vaccine.

This clonotype appeared a few times. The chain employs TRBV4-3 and TRBJ1-2, with D possibly matching TRBD1 (5 bases). The germline V and J ends were trimmed by 1 base and 4 bases, with 10 bases remaining between them. From germline, CDR1 is LGHNA and CDR2 YSLEER. CDR3 length equals 14 residues. This CDR3 reads CASSQVGRSYGYTF. For the CDR3, the DNA is TGCGCCAGCAGCCAAGTGGGACGGTCCTATGGCTACACCTTC.

This clonotype appeared a few times. This chain joins TRBV12-3 or TRBV12-4 and TRBJ1-6; D is unclear. The germline V and J ends were trimmed by 3 bases and 7 bases, with 10 bases remaining between them. The CDR3 sequence is 14 residues long. The CDR3 nucleotides are TGTGCCAGCAGTTTCAGTCTAGGGAATTCACCCCTCCACTTT. Protein product: CASSFSLGNSPLHF.

V gene TRBV5-6 combines with J gene TRBJ1-4; no firm D call. The CDR3 length is 16 residues. Germline lookup yields CDR1 SGHDT and CDR2 YYEEEE. Trimming took 4 bases from V and 8 from J, leaving 21 bases between them. The CDR3 bases are TGTGCCAGCAGCCGAGCCGCGGACGGTCTTCGGGAAAAACTGTTTTTT. Residues: CASSRAADGLREKLFF.

There are many counts of this clonotype. This chain uses TRBV12-5 with TRBJ2-1, with 10 bases matching TRBD2. The V and J ends lost 6 bases and 13 bases, in that order; junction bases with no gene match: 15. CDR1 LGHNT and CDR2 FRNRAP come from the germline V gene. CDR3 length: 15 residues. CDR3 protein: CASGRVPGLAMSQFF. The CDR3 region has the DNA TGTGCTAGTGGCCGAGTCCCGGGACTAGCGATGAGCCAGTTCTTC.

This clonotype was seen only a few times. This may be a read error: a much more frequent sequence differs by one nucleotide. The rearrangement joins TRBV7-2 to TRBJ2-1; 13 bases map to TRBD2. Germline V gene lookup returns CDR1 SGHTA and CDR2 FQGNSA. The CDR3 contains 15 residues. V gave up 4 bases and J gave up 7 bases; unmatched junction bases: 4. CDR3 sequence (DNA): TGTGCCAGCAGCTCTCAGACTAGCGGGGGGAATGAGCAGTTCTTC. This gives the protein CASSSQTSGGNEQFF.

For the CDR3, the DNA is TGTGCCAGCAGGATTGATTTCGCGAGGGGGGCGAGGAAGTATGGCTACACCTTC. Translation: CASRIDFARGARKYGYTF. The rearrangement uses TRBV2 and TRBJ1-2, with a weak D call TRBD1 (6 bases). The CDR3 contains 18 residues. Germline loops: CDR1 SNHLY, CDR2 FYNNEI. The V end was cut by 6 bases, the J end by 5 bases, with 28 bases between.

The table lists this clonotype with a few counts. CDR3 region: CASSFSSGETQYF. In DNA, the CDR3 is TGTGCCAGCAGCTTTTCTAGCGGGGAGACCCAGTACTTC. The chain is built from TRBV7-9 and TRBJ2-5, with 8 bases fitting TRBD2. The CDR3 covers 13 residues. Germline CDR1 SEHNR, CDR2 FQNEAQ (reference sequence). With 3 bases clipped from V and 5 bases from J, the junction kept 2 bases outside the gene matches.

This clonotype was recorded a few times. The chain uses TRBV18 and TRBJ1-2; D is unclear. Germline V lookup: CDR1 KGHSH, CDR2 LQKENI. CDR3 size: 13 residues. Trimming cost V 3 bases and J 6 bases, with 11 bases left between them. CDR3 protein: CASSPPGSDGYTF. The CDR3 nucleotides are TGTGCCAGCTCACCTCCAGGATCGGATGGCTACACCTTC.

This clonotype was counted a few times. V and J are TRBV7-2 and TRBJ2-5; 9 bases are shared with TRBD1. The CDR3 loop spans 15 amino acids. Germline CDR1 is SGHTA and CDR2 is FQGNSA. V was clipped by 1 base and J by 5 bases; unmatched bases: 5. The DNA for the CDR3 is TGTGCCAGCAGCTTAGGCCGGACAGGGGTGGAGACCCAGTACTTC. Protein product: CASSLGRTGVETQYF.

This clonotype was counted only a few times. V is TRBV7-3 and J is TRBJ2-2; 8 nucleotides line up with TRBD2. V was clipped by 5 bases and J by 8 bases; unmatched bases: 10. Germline assignment: CDR1 SGHTA and CDR2 FQGTGA. This CDR3 comprises 15 residues. This CDR3 reads CASSPGGARGGELFF. CDR3 sequence (DNA): TGTGCCAGCAGCCCCGGGGGGGCGCGCGGAGGGGAGCTGTTTTTT. Based on the CDR3 plus reference TRBV7-3 and TRBJ2-2, the full variable domain is GAGVSQTPSNKVTEKGKYVELRCDPISGHTALYWYRQSLGQGPEFLIYFQGTGAADDSGLPNDRFFAVRPEGSVSTLKIQRTERGDSAVYLCASSPGGARGGELFFGEGSRLTVL.

This clonotype was counted at least ten times. The J gene is TRBJ2-1, the V gene TRBV5-1, with 7 bases identical to TRBD2. V was pared by 2 bases and J by 7 bases, with 9 bases of the junction left unmatched. The germline CDR1 and CDR2 sequences are SGHRS and YFSETQ. There are 15 residues in the CDR3. CDR3 region: CASSLIAGDGNEQFF. For the CDR3, the DNA is TGCGCCAGCAGCTTAATCGCGGGGGATGGAAATGAGCAGTTCTTC.

This chain links TRBV7-3 with TRBJ2-5, with TRBD1 identical over 9 bases. This CDR3 contains 14 residues. Looked up from germline, CDR1 is SGHTA and CDR2 is FQGTGA. Trimming removed 5 bases from V and 5 bases from J; junction bases left unmatched: 6. The CDR3 region is CASSAEGTGETQYF. In DNA form, the CDR3 reads TGTGCCAGCAGCGCCGAAGGGACAGGGGAGACCCAGTACTTC.

This clonotype occurred a few times. CDR3 DNA sequence: TGTGCCAGCAGTTTATCGGGGCAGCAGCCCCAGCATTTT. Translated: CASSLSGQQPQHF. This chain connects TRBV27 to TRBJ1-5; D might be TRBD1 (5 bases). Trimming left V 0 bases short and J 7 bases short, with 7 bases between. This CDR3 is built from 13 residues. Looked up from germline, CDR1 is MNHEY and CDR2 is SMNVEV (reference sequence).

Details on this clonotype: One junction end disagrees with the germline gene, perhaps due to a read error. V is TRBV9 and J is TRBJ2-1, with D maybe TRBD1 (5 bases). This CDR3 has 15 residues. Per germline, CDR1 SGDLS and CDR2 YYNGEE. The CDR3 protein is CASSVQGLSSNEQFF. The CDR3 coding sequence is TGTGCCAGCAGCGTACAGGGCCTTTCCTCCAATGAGCAGTTCTTC.

The sample holds a few counts of this clonotype. V and J are TRBV9 and TRBJ2-7, with 9 bases lining up with TRBD1. V lost 2 bases, J lost 4 bases, and 7 bases stayed unmatched. The CDR3 is made up of 15 amino acids. Germline-derived CDR1 and CDR2 are SGDLS and YYNGEE. The CDR3 loop is CASSVLGTGIYEQYF. The CDR3 region has the DNA TGTGCCAGCAGCGTGCTAGGGACAGGGATTTACGAGCAGTACTTC.

This sequence joins TRBV5-5 and TRBJ1-1, with TRBD1 matching 7 bases. The CDR3 runs 21 residues. V was clipped by 0 bases and J by 2 bases; unmatched bases: 22. The V gene's germline CDR1 is SGHKS and CDR2 YYEKEE (reference sequence). This CDR3 is CASSLANGRDSTSRVNTEAFF. CDR3 DNA: TGTGCCAGCAGCTTGGCGAACGGACGGGACAGTACGTCCCGCGTAAACACTGAAGCTTTCTTT.

This clonotype was counted many times. V usage is TRBV7-2 and J usage is TRBJ1-6; D unresolved. The V end was cut by 1 base, the J end by 6 bases, with 4 bases between. This CDR3 has 13 residues. Germline V gene lookup returns CDR1 SGHTA and CDR2 FQGNSA. The CDR3 here is CASSLEANSPLHF. In nucleotides, the CDR3 is TGTGCCAGCAGCTTAGAGGCTAATTCACCCCTCCACTTT. The full variable domain, completed using reference TRBV7-2 and TRBJ1-6, is GAGVSQSPSNKVTEKGKDVELRCDPISGHTALYWYRQSLGQGLEFLIYFQGNSAPDKSGLPSDRFSAERTGGSVSTLTIQRTQQEDSAVYLCASSLEANSPLHFGNGTRLTVT.

J is TRBJ2-7 and V is TRBV2, with 9 bases matching TRBD1. This CDR3 contains 12 residues. Germline CDR1 SNHLY, CDR2 FYNNEI. V dropped 11 bases and J dropped 2; count of bases not matched to a gene: 4. The CDR3 spells CAVGQGTYEQYF. The DNA of the CDR3 is TGTGCCGTCGGACAGGGGACCTACGAGCAGTACTTC.

V and J are TRBV6-5 and TRBJ1-5; D perhaps matches TRBD1 (5 bases). This CDR3 has 15 residues. V was pared by 5 bases and J by 6 bases, with 17 bases between. Germline values: CDR1 MNHEY, CDR2 SVGAGI. CDR3 coding DNA: TGTGCCAGCAGTGCACTCCCCAGGGAGGGTCAGCCCCAGCATTTT. Protein: CASSALPREGQPQHF.